One sample yielded the 25 T cell receptor beta chains listed below, sequenced in a study of T cell changes during pregnancy in multiple sclerosis. Some clones are missing from TCRdb's copy, which holds only in-frame ones; the method was immunoSEQ multiplex PCR. The sample has 90,000 to 120,000 clones; roughly 92% are singletons. The specimen comprised peripheral blood, sampled in the second trimester of pregnancy. The receptors stem from a female donor with multiple sclerosis, enrolled in a pregnancy study.

The chain joins TRBV19 to TRBJ1-1; TRBD1 aligns across 8 bases. This CDR3 region has 18 residues. The V and J ends lost 3 bases and 1 base, in that order; junction bases with no gene match: 13. CDR1 and CDR2 from the germline V gene are LNHDA and SQIVND (reference sequence). CDR3: CASSIGPPAGGRNTEAFF. The DNA of the CDR3 is TGTGCCAGTAGTATCGGTCCCCCCGCAGGGGGCCGGAACACTGAAGCTTTCTTT. The variable domain in full, completed from reference TRBV19 and TRBJ1-1, reads DGGITQSPKYLFRKEGQNVTLSCEQNLNHDAMYWYRQDPGQGLRLIYYSQIVNDFQKGDIAEGYSVSREKKESFPLTVTSAQKNPTAFYLCASSIGPPAGGRNTEAFFGQGTRLTVV.

The rearrangement joins TRBV25-1 to TRBJ2-1; 11 bases match TRBD2. In germline, CDR1 is MGHDK, CDR2 SYGVNS. The length of the CDR3 is 17 residues. The ends lost 1 base at V and 9 bases at J; junction bases unmatched: 11. CDR3 DNA sequence: TGTGCCAGCAGTGAATTCGAGTTAGCGGGGGGGCTAGGTGAGCAGTTCTTC. This gives the protein CASSEFELAGGLGEQFF. The complete variable domain, with remaining parts taken from reference TRBV25-1 and TRBJ2-1, reads EADIYQTPRYLVIGTGKKITLECSQTMGHDKMYWYQQDPGMELHLIHYSYGVNSTEKGDLSSESTVSRIRTEHFPLTLESARPSHTSQYLCASSEFELAGGLGEQFFGPGTRLTVL.

This sequence joins TRBV27 and TRBJ2-1; 8 nucleotides match TRBD2. This CDR3 has 15 residues. Germline CDR1 reads MNHEY; CDR2 reads SMNVEV (reference sequence). With 2 bases clipped from V and 2 bases from J, the junction kept 2 bases outside the gene matches. This CDR3 reads CASSLGSGTYNEQFF. The CDR3 DNA reads as TGTGCCAGCAGTTTAGGTAGCGGGACCTACAATGAGCAGTTCTTC.

J is TRBJ2-1 and V is TRBV2, with unresolved D. This CDR3 is built from 11 residues. The germline CDR1 and CDR2 sequences are SNHLY and FYNNEI. Trimming left V 8 bases short and J 9 bases short, with 11 bases between. The CDR3 loop is CASLYGVEQFF. CDR3 DNA sequence: TGTGCCAGCCTGTACGGTGTTGAGCAGTTCTTC.

This clone was detected once. The chain uses TRBV7-2 and TRBJ1-4; no reliable D call. There are 15 residues in the CDR3. Germline-derived CDR1 and CDR2 are SGHTA and FQGNSA. Trimming cost V 5 bases and J 2 bases, with 12 bases left between them. CDR3 in amino acids: CASSRIGGTNEKLFF. The DNA of the CDR3 is TGTGCCAGCAGCCGGATCGGAGGTACTAATGAAAAACTGTTTTTT.

This chain connects TRBV23-1 to TRBJ2-3, with 10 bases identical to TRBD1. TRBV23-1 is designated an ORF whose function remains uncertain. This CDR3 is 23 amino acids long. V was clipped by 4 bases and J by 4 bases; unmatched bases: 29. CDR3: CASSPQHRDRGFPRALRADTQYF. The CDR3 nucleotides read TGCGCCAGCAGTCCTCAACACCGGGACAGGGGTTTTCCCCGGGCACTCAGGGCAGATACGCAGTATTTT.

This sequence joins TRBV13 and TRBJ1-4, with a weak D call TRBD1 (6 bases). V lost 2 bases to trimming and J lost 5 bases, with 9 bases between them. The CDR3 contains 14 residues. Germline CDR1 is PRHDT and CDR2 is FYEKMQ (reference sequence). The CDR3 loop reads CASSLRQGNEKLFF. In nucleotides, the CDR3 is TGTGCCAGCAGCTTAAGGCAGGGGAATGAAAAACTGTTTTTT.

The V and J genes are TRBV21-1 and TRBJ1-6; the DNA was not compared with TRBD1, the D call given in the table. TRBV21-1 is noted as a pseudogene. This CDR3 has 21 residues. CDR3 bases: TGTGCCAGCAGCAAAGTGCGATGGGACCGAGGGGGAAATTCCTATAATTCACCCCTCCACTTT. Translating it yields CASSKVRWDRGGNSYNSPLHF.

The rearrangement links TRBV7-3 to TRBJ1-1; 7 bases align to TRBD1. The CDR3 totals 15 residues. Trimming took 1 base from V and 2 from J; bases not matched to a gene: 4. Germline V gene lookup returns CDR1 SGHTA and CDR2 FQGTGA. This chain's CDR3 is CASSLMGTANTEAFF. In DNA, the CDR3 is TGTGCCAGCAGCTTAATGGGGACAGCAAACACTGAAGCTTTCTTT.

The chain recombines TRBV9 with TRBJ2-3; D possibly corresponds to TRBD2 (7 bases). Trimming left V 3 bases short and J 3 bases short, with 14 bases between. Germline V lookup: CDR1 SGDLS, CDR2 YYNGEE. This CDR3 is 15 amino acids long. This CDR3 is CASSEGGGWTDTQYF. CDR3 bases: TGTGCCAGCAGCGAGGGGGGGGGCTGGACAGATACGCAGTATTTT. The full variable domain, completed using reference TRBV9 and TRBJ2-3, is DSGVTQTPKHLITATGQRVTLRCSPRSGDLSVYWYQQSLDQGLQFLIQYYNGEERAKGNILERFSAQQFPDLHSELNLSSLELGDSALYFCASSEGGGWTDTQYFGPGTRLTVL.

This chain connects TRBV4-2 to TRBJ1-5; D gene uncertain. Germline V gene data show CDR1 as LGHNA and CDR2 as YNFKEQ. The CDR3 sequence is 15 residues long. Trimming removed 0 bases from V and 10 bases from J, with 16 bases in between. CDR3 nucleotides: TGTGCCAGCAGCCAAGAGGCGGCACGTGAGGGACCCCAGCATTTT. It encodes CASSQEAAREGPQHF.

The chain's CDR3 is CASTLRGGEGTEAFF. Written as DNA, the CDR3 is TGTGCCAGCACCCTAAGGGGGGGGGAGGGCACTGAAGCTTTCTTT. The chain combines TRBV2 with TRBJ1-1; perhaps TRBD1 as D (6 bases). The CDR3 is 15 residues long. Germline values: CDR1 SNHLY, CDR2 FYNNEI. The V end was cut by 7 bases, the J end by 4 bases, with 19 bases between.

V is TRBV7-2 and J is TRBJ1-2; TRBD1 aligns across 10 bases. The CDR3 consists of 14 residues. The junction had 6 bases not matched to a gene; V was cut back by 5 bases and J by 6 bases. CDR1 and CDR2 from the germline V gene are SGHTA and FQGNSA. The CDR3 loop reads CASSLTTGGHGYTF. The CDR3 DNA reads as TGTGCCAGCAGCCTTACGACAGGGGGCCATGGCTACACCTTC.

V and J are TRBV10-2 and TRBJ1-1; D is unclear. CDR3 size: 15 residues. Germline loops: CDR1 WSHSY, CDR2 SAAADI. V was clipped by 3 bases and J by 0 bases, with 11 bases between them. The CDR3 bases are TGCGCCAGCAGTGAAAACAACCAAATGAACACTGAAGCTTTCTTT. Translated, it gives CASSENNQMNTEAFF.

V usage is TRBV7-6 and J usage is TRBJ1-3; 7 nucleotides match TRBD1. With 1 base clipped from V and 0 bases from J, the junction kept 3 bases outside the gene matches. This CDR3 has 16 amino acids. The germline gives CDR1 SGHVS, CDR2 FNYEAQ. This CDR3 is CASSLEGTASGNTIYF. The CDR3 nucleotides are TGTGCCAGCAGCTTAGAAGGGACAGCCTCTGGAAACACCATATATTTT.

The rearrangement uses TRBV18 and TRBJ2-1; 11 nucleotides match TRBD2. The CDR3 has 17 residues. The germline CDR1 and CDR2 sequences are KGHSH and LQKENI. J was trimmed by 0 bases and V by 1 base; bases with no gene match: 2. The CDR3 sequence is CASSPLSGGASYNEQFF. In nucleotides, the CDR3 is TGTGCCAGCTCACCACTTAGCGGGGGGGCCTCCTACAATGAGCAGTTCTTC. Variable domain in full (rest from reference TRBV18 and TRBJ2-1): NAGVMQNPRHLVRRRGQEARLRCSPMKGHSHVYWYRQLPEEGLKFMVYLQKENIIDESGMPKERFSAEFPKEGPSILRIQQVVRGDSAAYFCASSPLSGGASYNEQFFGPGTRLTVL.

The chain employs TRBV15 and TRBJ2-1; D ambiguous. This CDR3 has 13 residues. The germline CDR1 and CDR2 sequences are LNHNV and YYDKDF (reference sequence). Trimming pared 0 bases from V and 8 bases from J, leaving 8 bases between. The CDR3 loop reads CATSRDEWYEQFF. The CDR3 DNA reads TGTGCCACCAGCAGAGACGAGTGGTATGAGCAGTTCTTC.

The chain employs TRBV9 and TRBJ2-2; the D gene is possibly TRBD1 (5 bases). The CDR3 loop spans 14 amino acids. Trimming removed 0 bases at V and 6 bases at J, with 9 bases between. CDR1 and CDR2 from the germline V gene are SGDLS and YYNGEE. CDR3 coding DNA: TGTGCCAGCAGCGTAGCCAGGGCTGCCGGGGAGCTGTTTTTT. It translates to CASSVARAAGELFF.

CDR3 protein: CATQTSGDGYNEQFF. In DNA form, the CDR3 reads TGTGCCACCCAGACTAGCGGAGATGGGTACAATGAGCAGTTCTTC. The rearrangement uses TRBV19 and TRBJ2-1; 9 nucleotides match TRBD2. V trimming: 10 bases; J trimming: 4 bases; junction bases outside the gene matches: 11. The germline V gene encodes CDR1 LNHDA and CDR2 SQIVND (reference sequence). The length of the CDR3 is 15 residues.

The genes are TRBV7-2 and TRBJ1-3; a possible D gene is TRBD1 (6 bases). Germline CDR1 is SGHTA and CDR2 is FQGNSA. CDR3 size: 15 residues. The V gene lost 3 bases and the J gene lost 3 bases, with 12 bases spanning the gap. CDR3: CASSFAGGHGNTIYF. In DNA, the CDR3 is TGTGCCAGCAGCTTCGCGGGGGGGCATGGAAACACCATATATTTT.

This CDR3 reads CATSRRTLALAGEQFF. CDR3 nucleotides: TGTGCCACCAGCAGACGGACCTTGGCACTAGCAGGTGAGCAGTTCTTC. The chain combines TRBV15 with TRBJ2-1; the D gene is possibly TRBD2 (6 bases). Trimming shortened V by 2 bases and J by 9 bases, and 20 bases separated the two germline ends. This CDR3 comprises 16 residues. Germline V CDR1 and CDR2: LNHNV, YYDKDF (reference sequence).

The gene calls are TRBV6-5 and TRBJ1-3, with TRBD1 identical over 10 bases. CDR3 size: 15 residues. From germline, CDR1 is MNHEY and CDR2 SVGAGI. V was clipped by 0 bases and J by 6 bases; unmatched bases: 2. The CDR3 DNA reads TGTGCCAGCAGTTACTCGACAGGGGGCGAAAACACCATATATTTT. Its translation: CASSYSTGGENTIYF.

The V gene is TRBV28, the J gene TRBJ2-1, with TRBD1 matching 12 bases. This CDR3 has 17 amino acids. After removal of 4 bases from V and 4 bases from J, the junction contained 8 bases not matched to a gene. Germline CDR1 is MDHEN and CDR2 is SYDVKM. The CDR3 region has the DNA TGTGCCAGCAGTTCCGGGACAGGGGGCGCTTATTACAATGAGCAGTTCTTC. Protein: CASSSGTGGAYYNEQFF.

This sequence joins TRBV7-3 and TRBJ1-2, with D perhaps matching TRBD1 (6 bases). This CDR3 is 13 amino acids long. V was cut by 4 bases and J by 6 bases, with 12 bases left in between. Germline V lookup: CDR1 SGHTA, CDR2 FQGTGA. The CDR3 sequence is CASSYPGVNGYTF. The CDR3 coding sequence is TGTGCCAGCAGCTACCCAGGGGTGAATGGCTACACCTTC.

A single count supports this clone. The chain combines TRBV4-1 with TRBJ2-7; 10 bases are shared with TRBD1. The germline V gene has CDR1 MGHRA and CDR2 YSYEKL. The trim removed 0 bases at V and 4 bases at J, leaving 3 bases unmatched. The CDR3 extends over 15 amino acids. In DNA, the CDR3 is TGCGCCAGCAGCCAAGAGGGACAGGGGATTTACGAGCAGTACTTC. It encodes CASSQEGQGIYEQYF.